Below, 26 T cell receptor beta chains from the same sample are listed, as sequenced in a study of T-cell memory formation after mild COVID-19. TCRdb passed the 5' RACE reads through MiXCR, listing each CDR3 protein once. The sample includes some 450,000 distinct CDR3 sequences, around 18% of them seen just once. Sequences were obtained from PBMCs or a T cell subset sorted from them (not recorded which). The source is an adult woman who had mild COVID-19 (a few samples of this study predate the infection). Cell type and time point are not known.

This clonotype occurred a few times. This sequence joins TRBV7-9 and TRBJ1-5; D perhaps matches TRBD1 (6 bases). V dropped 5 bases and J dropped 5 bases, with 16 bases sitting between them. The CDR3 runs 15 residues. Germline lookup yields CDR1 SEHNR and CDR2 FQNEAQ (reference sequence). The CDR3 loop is CASSLSGGFDQPQHF. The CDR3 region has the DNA TGTGCCAGCAGCCTTTCGGGGGGCTTCGATCAGCCCCAGCATTTT.

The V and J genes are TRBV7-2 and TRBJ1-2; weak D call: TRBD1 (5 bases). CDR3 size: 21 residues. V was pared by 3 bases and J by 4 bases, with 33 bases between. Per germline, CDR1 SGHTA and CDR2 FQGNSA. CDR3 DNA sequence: TGTGCCAGCAGCTTCCCGGGGTTACACGGGACGGCAATCGGTGGGACCTATGGCTACACCTTC. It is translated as CASSFPGLHGTAIGGTYGYTF.

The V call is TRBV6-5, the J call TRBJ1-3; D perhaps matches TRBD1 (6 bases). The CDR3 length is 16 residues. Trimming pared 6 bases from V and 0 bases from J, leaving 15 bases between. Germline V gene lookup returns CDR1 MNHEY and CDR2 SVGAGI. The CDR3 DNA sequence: TGTGCCAGCAGCCCCCGACAGGCTTCCTCTGGAAACACCATATATTTT. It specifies CASSPRQASSGNTIYF.

The CDR3 DNA reads TGTGCCAGCAGTTACTCAGCTTACGGGGGCACTGAAGCTTTCTTT. Residues: CASSYSAYGGTEAFF. V and J are TRBV6-5 and TRBJ1-1; a possible D gene is TRBD1 (5 bases). The germline CDR1 and CDR2 sequences are MNHEY and SVGAGI. Trimming shortened V by 0 bases and J by 4 bases, and 12 bases separated the two germline ends. This CDR3 has 15 amino acids.

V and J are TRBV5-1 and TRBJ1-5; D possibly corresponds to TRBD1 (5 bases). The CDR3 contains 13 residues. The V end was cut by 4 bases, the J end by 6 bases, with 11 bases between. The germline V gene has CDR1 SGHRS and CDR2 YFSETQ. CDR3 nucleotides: TGCGCCAGCAGCAAGCGGGGGAGTCAGCCCCAGCATTTT. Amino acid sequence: CASSKRGSQPQHF.

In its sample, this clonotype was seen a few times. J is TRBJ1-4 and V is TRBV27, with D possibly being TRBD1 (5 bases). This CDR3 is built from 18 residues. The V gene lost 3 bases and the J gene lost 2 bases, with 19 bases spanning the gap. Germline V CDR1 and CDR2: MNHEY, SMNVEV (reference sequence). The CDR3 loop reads CASSLRNSRQFTNEKLFF. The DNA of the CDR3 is TGTGCCAGCAGTTTGCGAAATTCTAGACAGTTCACTAATGAAAAACTGTTTTTT.

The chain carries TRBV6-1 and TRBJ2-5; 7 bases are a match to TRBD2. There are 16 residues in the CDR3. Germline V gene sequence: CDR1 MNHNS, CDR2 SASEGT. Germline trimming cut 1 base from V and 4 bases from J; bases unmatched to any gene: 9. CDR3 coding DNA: TGTGCCAGCAGTGAAGTGGCGGGAGTGGGGCGAGAGACCCAGTACTTC. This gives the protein CASSEVAGVGRETQYF.

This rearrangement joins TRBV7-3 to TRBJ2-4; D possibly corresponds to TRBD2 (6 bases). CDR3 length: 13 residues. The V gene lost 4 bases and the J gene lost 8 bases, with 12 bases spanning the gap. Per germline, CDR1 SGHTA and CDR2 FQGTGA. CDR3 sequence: CASSSGSRDIQYF. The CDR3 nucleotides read TGTGCCAGCAGCTCCGGGAGCCGGGACATTCAGTACTTC. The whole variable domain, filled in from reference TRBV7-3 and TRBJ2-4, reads GAGVSQTPSNKVTEKGKYVELRCDPISGHTALYWYRQSLGQGPEFLIYFQGTGAADDSGLPNDRFFAVRPEGSVSTLKIQRTERGDSAVYLCASSSGSRDIQYFGAGTRLSVL.

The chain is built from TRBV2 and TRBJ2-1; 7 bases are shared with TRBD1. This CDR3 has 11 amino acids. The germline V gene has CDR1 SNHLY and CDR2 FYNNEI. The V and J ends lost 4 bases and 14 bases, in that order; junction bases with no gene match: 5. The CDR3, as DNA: TGTGCCAGCAGTGCTGACAGGGTAGAGTTCTTC. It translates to CASSADRVEFF.

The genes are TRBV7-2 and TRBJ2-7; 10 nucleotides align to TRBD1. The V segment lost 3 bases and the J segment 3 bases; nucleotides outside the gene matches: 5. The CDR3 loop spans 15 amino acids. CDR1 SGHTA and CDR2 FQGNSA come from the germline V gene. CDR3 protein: CASSFPTGGVYEQYF. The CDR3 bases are TGTGCCAGCAGCTTTCCGACAGGGGGCGTCTACGAGCAGTACTTC. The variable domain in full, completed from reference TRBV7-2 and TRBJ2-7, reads GAGVSQSPSNKVTEKGKDVELRCDPISGHTALYWYRQSLGQGLEFLIYFQGNSAPDKSGLPSDRFSAERTGGSVSTLTIQRTQQEDSAVYLCASSFPTGGVYEQYFGPGTRLTVT.

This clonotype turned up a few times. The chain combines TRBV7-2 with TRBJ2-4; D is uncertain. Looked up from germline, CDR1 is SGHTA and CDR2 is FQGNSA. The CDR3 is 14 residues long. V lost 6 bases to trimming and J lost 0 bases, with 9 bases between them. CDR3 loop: CASRDVLAKNIQYF. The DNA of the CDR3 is TGTGCCAGCAGGGACGTTCTAGCCAAAAACATTCAGTACTTC.

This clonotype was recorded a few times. CDR3 in amino acids: CASSGTGIDTQYF. CDR3 nucleotide sequence: TGTGCCAGCAGCGGGACAGGGATAGATACGCAGTATTTT. The chain employs TRBV7-2 and TRBJ2-3; 9 bases agree with TRBD1. CDR3 length equals 13 residues. Germline CDR1 is SGHTA and CDR2 is FQGNSA. Germline trimming cut 5 bases from V and 5 bases from J; bases unmatched to any gene: 2.

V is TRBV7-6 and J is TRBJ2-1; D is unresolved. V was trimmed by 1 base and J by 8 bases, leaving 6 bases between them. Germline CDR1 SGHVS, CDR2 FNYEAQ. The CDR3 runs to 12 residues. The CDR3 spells CASSLDLHEQFF. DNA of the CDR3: TGTGCCAGCAGCTTAGACCTCCATGAGCAGTTCTTC.

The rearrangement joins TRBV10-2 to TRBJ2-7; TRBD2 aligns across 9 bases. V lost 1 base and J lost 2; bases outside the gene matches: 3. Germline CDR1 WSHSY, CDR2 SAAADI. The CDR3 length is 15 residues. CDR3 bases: TGCGCCAGCAGTGAGTGGGCGGGAGGGCCCTACGAGCAGTACTTC. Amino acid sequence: CASSEWAGGPYEQYF.

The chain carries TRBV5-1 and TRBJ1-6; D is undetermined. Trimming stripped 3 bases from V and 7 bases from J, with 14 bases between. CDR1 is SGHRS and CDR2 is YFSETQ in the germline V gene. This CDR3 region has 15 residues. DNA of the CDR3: TGCGCCAGCAGCTCCGGATCTATAGCCAATTCACCCCTCCACTTT. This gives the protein CASSSGSIANSPLHF.

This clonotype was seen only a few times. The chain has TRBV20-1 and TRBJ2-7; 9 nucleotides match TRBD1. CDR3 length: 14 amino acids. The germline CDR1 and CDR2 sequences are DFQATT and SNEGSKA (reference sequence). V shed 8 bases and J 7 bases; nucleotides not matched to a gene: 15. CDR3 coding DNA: TGCAGTATTAGGGGACAGGGCCCTAGGTTGGAGCAGTACTTC. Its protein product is CSIRGQGPRLEQYF.

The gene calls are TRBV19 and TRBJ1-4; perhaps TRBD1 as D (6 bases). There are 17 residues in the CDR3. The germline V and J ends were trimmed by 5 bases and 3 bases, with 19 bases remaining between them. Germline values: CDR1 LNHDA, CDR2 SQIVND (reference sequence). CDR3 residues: CASSSFGKGVPNEKLFF. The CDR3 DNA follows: TGTGCCAGTAGTTCTTTTGGGAAGGGGGTGCCTAATGAAAAACTGTTTTTT.

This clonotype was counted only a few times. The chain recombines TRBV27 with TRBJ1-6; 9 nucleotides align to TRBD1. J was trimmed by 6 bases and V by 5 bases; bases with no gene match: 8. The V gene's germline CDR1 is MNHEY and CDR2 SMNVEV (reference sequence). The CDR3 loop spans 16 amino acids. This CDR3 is CASSPPTGGSNSPLHF. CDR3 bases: TGTGCCAGCAGTCCACCGACAGGGGGATCTAATTCACCCCTCCACTTT.

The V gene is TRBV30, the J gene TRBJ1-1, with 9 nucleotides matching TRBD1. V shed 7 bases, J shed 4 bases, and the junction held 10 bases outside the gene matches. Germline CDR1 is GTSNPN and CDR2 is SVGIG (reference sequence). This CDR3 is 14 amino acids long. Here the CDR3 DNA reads TGTGCCTCTGAGGACAGGGGAGCAGGCACTGAAGCTTTCTTT. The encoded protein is CASEDRGAGTEAFF.

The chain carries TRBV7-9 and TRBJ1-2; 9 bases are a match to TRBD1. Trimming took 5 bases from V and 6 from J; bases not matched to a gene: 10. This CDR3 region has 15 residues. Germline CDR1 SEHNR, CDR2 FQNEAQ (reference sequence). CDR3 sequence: CASSPELGQGDGYTF. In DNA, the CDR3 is TGTGCCAGCAGCCCCGAACTGGGACAGGGTGATGGCTACACCTTC.

The CDR3 is CASSQGGILYEQYF. For the CDR3, the DNA is TGTGCCAGCAGCCAAGGGGGTATATTGTACGAGCAGTACTTC. The chain combines TRBV13 with TRBJ2-7; weak D call: TRBD1 (6 bases). The CDR3 is 14 amino acids. Germline assignment: CDR1 PRHDT and CDR2 FYEKMQ (reference sequence). The V end lost 5 bases, the J end lost 4 bases, and 15 bases lay between the germline ends.

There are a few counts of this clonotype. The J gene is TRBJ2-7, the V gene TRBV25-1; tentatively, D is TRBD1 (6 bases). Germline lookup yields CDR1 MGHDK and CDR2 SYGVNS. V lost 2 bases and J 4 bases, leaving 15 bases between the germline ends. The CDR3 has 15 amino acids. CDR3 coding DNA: TGTGCCAGCAGTGAAGTGGGGGCTATGGATTACGAGCAGTACTTC. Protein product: CASSEVGAMDYEQYF.

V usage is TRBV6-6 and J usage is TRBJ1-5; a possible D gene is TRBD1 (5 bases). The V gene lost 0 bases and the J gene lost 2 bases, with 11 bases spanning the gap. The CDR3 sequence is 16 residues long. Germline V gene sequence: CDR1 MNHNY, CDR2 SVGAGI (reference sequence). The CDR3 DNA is TGTGCCAGCAGTTACTCTCTCAGGGACCGCAATCAGCCCCAGCATTTT. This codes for CASSYSLRDRNQPQHF.

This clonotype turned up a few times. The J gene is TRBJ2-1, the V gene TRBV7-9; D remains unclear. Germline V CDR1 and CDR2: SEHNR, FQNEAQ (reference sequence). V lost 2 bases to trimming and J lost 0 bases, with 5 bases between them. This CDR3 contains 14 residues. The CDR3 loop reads CASSLSSSYNEQFF. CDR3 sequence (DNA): TGTGCCAGCAGCTTATCAAGCTCCTACAATGAGCAGTTCTTC. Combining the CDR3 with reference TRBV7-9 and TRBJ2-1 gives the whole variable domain DTGVSQNPRHKITKRGQNVTFRCDPISEHNRLYWYRQTLGQGPEFLTYFQNEAQLEKSRLLSDRFSAERPKGSFSTLEIQRTEQGDSAMYLCASSLSSSYNEQFFGPGTRLTVL.

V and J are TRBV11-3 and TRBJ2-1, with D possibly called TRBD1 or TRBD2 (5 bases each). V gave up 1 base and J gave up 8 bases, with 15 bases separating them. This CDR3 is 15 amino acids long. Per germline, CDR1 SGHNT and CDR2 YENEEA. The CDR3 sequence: CASSLAIGERDEQFF. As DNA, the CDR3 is TGTGCCAGCAGCTTAGCGATAGGGGAGCGAGATGAGCAGTTCTTC. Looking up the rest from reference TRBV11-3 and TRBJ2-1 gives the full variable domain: EAGVVQSPRYKIIEKKQPVAFWCNPISGHNTLYWYLQNLGQGPELLIRYENEEAVDDSQLPKDRFSAERLKGVDSTLKIQPAELGDSAVYLCASSLAIGERDEQFFGPGTRLTVL.

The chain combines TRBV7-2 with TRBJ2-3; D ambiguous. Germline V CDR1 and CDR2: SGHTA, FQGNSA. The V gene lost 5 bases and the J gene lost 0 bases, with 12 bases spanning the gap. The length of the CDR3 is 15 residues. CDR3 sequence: CASSPQGFSTDTQYF. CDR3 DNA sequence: TGTGCCAGCAGCCCCCAAGGTTTTAGCACAGATACGCAGTATTTT.